This is a list of T cell receptor beta chains from one sample in a study of blood T cell repertoires in COVID-19. The repertoire was sequenced with immunoSEQ multiplex PCR; TCRdb's copy has only in-frame clones and lacks some. The sample shows 200,000 to 250,000 clones, about 82% of them seen only once. Sample: peripheral blood. These receptors were obtained from a man aged 80 or over with acute or convalescent COVID-19. Each CDR3 is given without its conserved first and last residue. Fields, in order: CDR3 protein, V gene, J gene.

CDR3: ASSRRIIQGRHEQY
V: TRBV7-3
J: TRBJ2-7

CDR3: SVEGGSHPYEQY
V: TRBV29-1
J: TRBJ2-7

CDR3: ASSRGSQVYEQY
V: TRBV7-9
J: TRBJ2-7

CDR3: ASSSLWGEETQY
V: TRBV28
J: TRBJ2-5

CDR3: ASSSLRSGGETQY
V: TRBV27
J: TRBJ2-5

CDR3: ASSYRATGNTIY
V: TRBV3-1/TRBV3-2
J: TRBJ1-3

CDR3: ASSLHTTGNTIY
V: TRBV5-5
J: TRBJ1-3

CDR3: ASSLRSSGNTIY
V: TRBV2
J: TRBJ1-3

CDR3: ASSLSGALLHEQY
V: TRBV28
J: TRBJ2-7

CDR3: ATSDRANYGYT
V: TRBV24-1
J: TRBJ1-2